This T cell receptor (beta chain) emerged from a study of shared clonotypes between healthy human individuals. Study results and limitations: Naive subsets generally had larger estimated richness than memory subsets.

This clone occurred many times. Its antigen remains unidentified. Using immunoSEQ multiplex PCR, the repertoire was profiled, and TCRdb retains in-frame clones only, with some absent. Here the sample spans some 360,000 clones, 70% to 75% being singletons. Donors comprised only Caucasian adults living in Nashville, Tennessee. The CDR3 spans 14 residues. Trimming cost V 7 bases and J 7 bases; bases outside gene matches: 13. CDR1 SGHRS and CDR2 YFSETQ come from the germline V gene. The chain couples TRBV5-1 to TRBJ2-7, with 8 bases aligning to TRBD1. This receptor was obtained from a man aged 25-45 years in good health. The sequenced sample consisted of memory CD4+ T cells sorted from blood. This sample's subset: CD45RA-negative fraction. The CDR3 region is CASRWQGATGEQYF. The CDR3 DNA is TGCGCCAGCCGCTGGCAGGGGGCGACGGGGGAGCAGTACTTC.